This T cell receptor beta chain was obtained from a study of early T cells in non-severe SARS-CoV-2 infection. Study in general: Unpaired chains resulted from sequencing bulk RNA of unsorted whole blood. Study observations and caveats: Anti-spike CD8 responses were favored by VDJdb matching, which missed private and CD4 specificities.

The CDR3 covers 15 residues. Trimming pared 3 bases from V and 4 bases from J, leaving 19 bases between. Germline CDR1 reads DFQATT; CDR2 reads SNEGSKA (reference sequence). As concerns this clonotype: The antigen is undetermined.

Molecules of cDNA were individually given unique molecular identifiers that were attached to them. TCRdb called the 5' RACE reads again in MiXCR, with one record for every CDR3 protein. The sample contains about 56,000 distinct CDR3 sequences, more than 13% of which appear only once. The receptor was isolated from an adult who was a healthcare worker with PCR-confirmed SARS-CoV-2 infection or an uninfected control (not recorded which). The sequenced sample was whole blood, obtained at baseline. The chain uses TRBV20-1 and TRBJ2-7; possible D gene TRBD2, 6 bases. The CDR3: CSASLGREEGYEQYF. The CDR3 DNA reads as TGCAGTGCTAGTTTGGGCAGGGAGGAGGGATACGAGCAGTACTTC.